Listed below are T cell receptor beta chains from one sample, sequenced in a study of T cell responses to AZD1222 COVID-19 vaccine. Only in-frame clones appear in the TCRdb table, and some are missing; sequencing was by immunoSEQ multiplex PCR. The sample records approximately 110,000 clones, 88% being singletons. Sequences were derived from peripheral blood, sampled on day 0 of AZD1222 vaccination. Every receptor here comes from an adult in good health. Each CDR3 is given with its conserved first and last residue. A D gene is named only where the DNA matches it firmly. Expanded clones are given a class, and other clones once, few, many or no size at all.

V	size	D	J	DNA	CDR3
TRBV5-1	.	.	TRBJ2-2	TGCGCCAGCAGCTCCGATCCTCAAACAGGCCCCACGAACACCGGGGAGCTGTTTTTT	CASSSDPQTGPTNTGELFF
TRBV30	.	TRBD1	TRBJ2-7	TGTGCCTGGAGTGTACTTTGGTCCGCGACAGGGACGCACGAGCAGTACTTC	CAWSVLWSATGTHEQYF
TRBV7-8	.	.	TRBJ2-7	TGTGCCAGCAGCTTAGCACGTTCTTGGGGCGAGCAGTACTTC	CASSLARSWGEQYF
TRBV5-4	.	.	TRBJ1-1	TGTGCCAGCAGCCGGAACAGGATGGAAGCTTTCTTT	CASSRNRMEAFF
TRBV2	.	.	TRBJ1-2	TGTGCCAGCAGTGAATTAAGGGATGGCTACACCTTC	CASSELRDGYTF
TRBV2	.	.	TRBJ2-7	TGTGCCAGCGATCTAGCTAGGTACGAGCAGTACTTC	CASDLARYEQYF
TRBV20-1	.	.	TRBJ2-5	TGCAGTGCTAGTCCCGGCGGTCAAGAGACCCAGTACTTC	CSASPGGQETQYF
TRBV7-9	once	.	TRBJ2-7	TGTGCCAGCAGCTTAGTCCCCAGCGACTACGAGCAGTACTTC	CASSLVPSDYEQYF
TRBV27	.	.	TRBJ2-7	TGTGCCAGCAGTACCACTAGGGCGTACGAGCAGTACTTC	CASSTTRAYEQYF
TRBV14	.	TRBD2	TRBJ2-1	TGTGCCAGCAGCCAAGGGCCGGGGACTAGCGGGACTGCAAGCTCCTACAATGAGCAGTTCTTC	CASSQGPGTSGTASSYNEQFF
TRBV3-1/TRBV3-2	.	.	TRBJ2-1	TGTGCCAGCAGCCAAGGGGGCTACAATGAGCAGTTCTTC	CASSQGGYNEQFF
TRBV2	.	.	TRBJ1-2	TGTGCCAGCAGAGGGACCGGGGGGGGCTACACCTTC	CASRGTGGGYTF
TRBV19	.	TRBD2	TRBJ2-1	TGTGCCAGTAGTATCGAGAGGGGAGGGGAGCAGTTCTTC	CASSIERGGEQFF